A selection of T cell receptor beta chains follows, all from one sample in a study of shared clonotypes between healthy human individuals. Here immunoSEQ multiplex PCR was the method, and the copy in TCRdb shows in-frame clones only, minus some. The data show around 990,000 clones, approximately 80% seen once. Sequencing input: memory CD4+ T cells from PBMCs. The receptors come from a man between 18 and 35 years old in good health. Some clones in this sample may be carry-over from other donors' samples. Both conserved end residues are part of each CDR3. Fields, in order: D gene, clone size, V gene, J gene, CDR3 DNA, CDR3 protein. A D gene is named only where the DNA matches it firmly. Clone size is stated in some rows and not others, as once, few, many or a class when expanded.

d_call: .
clone_size: few
v_call: TRBV11-2
j_call: TRBJ1-1
cdr3_nt: TGTGCCAGCAGCTTCGGACAGAGCACTGAAGCTTTCTTT
cdr3_aa: CASSFGQSTEAFF

d_call: .
clone_size: .
v_call: TRBV7-9
j_call: TRBJ2-3
cdr3_nt: TGTGCCAGCAGTTCCAGGGGGGCAGATACGCAGTATTTT
cdr3_aa: CASSSRGADTQYF

d_call: .
clone_size: .
v_call: TRBV29-1
j_call: TRBJ2-3
cdr3_nt: TGCAGCGTTGGGGACTCGTTCGGCACAGATACGCAGTATTTT
cdr3_aa: CSVGDSFGTDTQYF

d_call: TRBD1
clone_size: .
v_call: TRBV5-1
j_call: TRBJ2-1
cdr3_nt: TGCGCCAGCAGCTGGGGAGGACAGGGTTCGGGGTCCTACAATGAGCAGTTCTTC
cdr3_aa: CASSWGGQGSGSYNEQFF

d_call: .
clone_size: .
v_call: TRBV19
j_call: TRBJ1-4
cdr3_nt: TGTGCCTGCACAATCCGAGAAAATGAAAAACTGTTTTTT
cdr3_aa: CACTIRENEKLFF

d_call: TRBD1
clone_size: .
v_call: TRBV9
j_call: TRBJ2-5
cdr3_nt: TGTGCCAGCAGCCATGGGACAGGAGCCCAGTACTTC
cdr3_aa: CASSHGTGAQYF

d_call: .
clone_size: many
v_call: TRBV2
j_call: TRBJ1-2
cdr3_nt: TGTGCCAGCAGTGAATTGGGGGTTTCTGATGGCTACACCTTC
cdr3_aa: CASSELGVSDGYTF

d_call: .
clone_size: .
v_call: TRBV18
j_call: TRBJ2-7
cdr3_nt: TGTGCCAGCTCACCCATGGACTCTTCCTCCTACGAGCAGTACTTC
cdr3_aa: CASSPMDSSSYEQYF

d_call: .
clone_size: .
v_call: TRBV7-9
j_call: TRBJ1-1
cdr3_nt: TGTGCCAGCTCTCCGGGAGAGGGCAGAAGCACTGAAGCTTTCTTT
cdr3_aa: CASSPGEGRSTEAFF

d_call: TRBD1
clone_size: .
v_call: TRBV4-2
j_call: TRBJ2-2
cdr3_nt: TGTGCCAGCAGCCCCACCGGACAGGGGGGAAACCGGGAGCTGTTTTTT
cdr3_aa: CASSPTGQGGNRELFF

d_call: .
clone_size: .
v_call: TRBV18
j_call: TRBJ1-1
cdr3_nt: TGTGCCAGCTCACCAAGTCGTGCTGAAGCTTTCTTT
cdr3_aa: CASSPSRAEAFF

d_call: .
clone_size: .
v_call: TRBV28
j_call: TRBJ1-2
cdr3_nt: TGTGCCAGCAGTCCTCTCGGACGGGATTATGGCTACACCTTC
cdr3_aa: CASSPLGRDYGYTF

d_call: .
clone_size: .
v_call: TRBV30
j_call: TRBJ1-2
cdr3_nt: TGTGCCTGGAGTGTGACCTCCTGGGGCTACACCTTC
cdr3_aa: CAWSVTSWGYTF

d_call: .
clone_size: .
v_call: TRBV18
j_call: TRBJ2-1
cdr3_nt: TGTGCCAGCTCACCACCTTCTTTCGGGGGCGACAATGAGCAGTTCTTC
cdr3_aa: CASSPPSFGGDNEQFF

d_call: .
clone_size: .
v_call: TRBV5-4
j_call: TRBJ2-7
cdr3_nt: TGTGCCAGCAGCACCGACAGGGAGCAGTACTTC
cdr3_aa: CASSTDREQYF

d_call: .
clone_size: .
v_call: TRBV5-1
j_call: TRBJ1-1
cdr3_nt: TGCGCCAGCACCCCGGAGGCATCTCTGAACACTGAAGCTTTCTTT
cdr3_aa: CASTPEASLNTEAFF

d_call: TRBD2
clone_size: .
v_call: TRBV4-3
j_call: TRBJ2-7
cdr3_nt: TGCGCCAGCAGCCAAGATACTAGCGGGACGTCCTACGAGCAGTACTTC
cdr3_aa: CASSQDTSGTSYEQYF

d_call: TRBD2
clone_size: .
v_call: TRBV9
j_call: TRBJ2-1
cdr3_nt: TGTGCCAGCAGCGTATTAATGGGGCGGGAGGGGAATGAGCAGTTCTTC
cdr3_aa: CASSVLMGREGNEQFF

d_call: TRBD1
clone_size: .
v_call: TRBV29-1
j_call: TRBJ2-5
cdr3_nt: TGCAGCGCGGGTGACAGGGGCGGGGAGACCCAGTACTTC
cdr3_aa: CSAGDRGGETQYF

d_call: .
clone_size: .
v_call: TRBV7-2
j_call: TRBJ2-5
cdr3_nt: TGTGCCAGCAGCTTAGGTACGGGACAAGAGACCCAGTACTTC
cdr3_aa: CASSLGTGQETQYF

d_call: .
clone_size: .
v_call: TRBV28
j_call: TRBJ1-5
cdr3_nt: TGTGCCAGCAGTCGCGATCAGCCCCAGCATTTT
cdr3_aa: CASSRDQPQHF

d_call: .
clone_size: few
v_call: TRBV6-6
j_call: TRBJ2-5
cdr3_nt: TGTGCCAGCAGTTACACACCTCATACCGAGACCCAGTACTTC
cdr3_aa: CASSYTPHTETQYF

d_call: .
clone_size: .
v_call: TRBV7-2
j_call: TRBJ2-5
cdr3_nt: TGTGCCAGCAGCCCCACGGGGCAAGAGACCCAGTACTTC
cdr3_aa: CASSPTGQETQYF

d_call: .
clone_size: .
v_call: TRBV30
j_call: TRBJ2-3
cdr3_nt: TGTGCCTGGGGGACCGGAGTGGGGGCTTCAACAGATACGCAGTATTTT
cdr3_aa: CAWGTGVGASTDTQYF

d_call: .
clone_size: .
v_call: TRBV27
j_call: TRBJ2-5
cdr3_nt: TGTGCCAGCAGTTTAAGGCCTCCTGGGACCCAGTACTTC
cdr3_aa: CASSLRPPGTQYF

d_call: .
clone_size: few
v_call: TRBV28
j_call: TRBJ2-5
cdr3_nt: TGTGCCAGCAGTTCCTGGGACGGCCGACAAGAGACCCAGTACTTC
cdr3_aa: CASSSWDGRQETQYF

d_call: .
clone_size: once
v_call: TRBV18
j_call: TRBJ1-1
cdr3_nt: TGTGCCAGCTCACCACCGAGGCAGCGTCCGATGGACACTGAAGCTTTCTTT
cdr3_aa: CASSPPRQRPMDTEAFF

d_call: .
clone_size: .
v_call: TRBV7-5
j_call: TRBJ1-5
cdr3_nt: TGTGCCAGAAGCGGAGCAGGGCAAAATCAGCCCCAGCATTTT
cdr3_aa: CARSGAGQNQPQHF

d_call: .
clone_size: .
v_call: TRBV5-1
j_call: TRBJ1-2
cdr3_nt: TGCGCCAGCAGAGGGACTAACTATGGCTACACCTTC
cdr3_aa: CASRGTNYGYTF

d_call: .
clone_size: few
v_call: TRBV20-1
j_call: TRBJ1-1
cdr3_nt: TGCAGTGCAGGAAGGAACACTGAAGCTTTCTTT
cdr3_aa: CSAGRNTEAFF